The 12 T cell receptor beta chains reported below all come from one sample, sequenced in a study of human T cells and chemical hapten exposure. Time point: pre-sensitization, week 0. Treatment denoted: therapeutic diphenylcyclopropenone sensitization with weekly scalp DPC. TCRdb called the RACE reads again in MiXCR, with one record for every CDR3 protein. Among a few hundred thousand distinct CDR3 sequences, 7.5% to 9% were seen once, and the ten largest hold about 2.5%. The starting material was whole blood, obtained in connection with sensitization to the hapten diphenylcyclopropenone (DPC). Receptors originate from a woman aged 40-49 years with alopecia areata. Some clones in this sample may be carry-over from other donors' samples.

DNA for the CDR3: TGCGCCAGCAGCCCGGTCACCCGAGCCCGCCGGGAGACCCAGTACTTC. Translating gives CASSPVTRARRETQYF. The V gene is TRBV5-1, the J gene TRBJ2-5; D is ambiguous. V dropped 4 bases and J dropped 5 bases, with 21 bases sitting between them. The CDR3 consists of 16 residues. Germline values: CDR1 SGHRS, CDR2 YFSETQ.

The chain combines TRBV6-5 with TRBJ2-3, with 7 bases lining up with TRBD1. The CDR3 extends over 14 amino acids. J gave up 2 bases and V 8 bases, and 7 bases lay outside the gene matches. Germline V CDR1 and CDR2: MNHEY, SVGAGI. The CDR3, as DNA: TGTGCCAGCGCCCCCGGGACAGCCACAGATACGCAGTATTTT. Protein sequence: CASAPGTATDTQYF.

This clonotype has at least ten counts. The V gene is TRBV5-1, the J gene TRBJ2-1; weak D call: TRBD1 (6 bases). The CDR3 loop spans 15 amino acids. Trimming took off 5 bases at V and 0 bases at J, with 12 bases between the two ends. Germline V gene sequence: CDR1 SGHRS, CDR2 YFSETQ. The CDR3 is CASRKDSSSYNEQFF. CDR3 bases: TGCGCCAGCAGGAAGGACAGTAGCTCCTACAATGAGCAGTTCTTC.

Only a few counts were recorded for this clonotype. Here the CDR3 reads CASSQDPPGASGRLNEQYF. CDR3 DNA sequence: TGCGCCAGCAGCCAAGATCCCCCAGGGGCTAGCGGGAGACTAAACGAGCAGTACTTC. The J gene is TRBJ2-7, the V gene TRBV4-3; 10 bases fit TRBD2. This CDR3 has 19 amino acids. Per germline, CDR1 LGHNA and CDR2 YSLEER. The V segment lost 0 bases and the J segment 5 bases; nucleotides outside the gene matches: 16.

The CDR3 reads CASSLEFGAEQYF. CDR3 bases: TGTGCCAGCAGCTTAGAGTTTGGGGCAGAGCAGTACTTC. This rearrangement joins TRBV11-2 to TRBJ2-7; TRBD1 might be the D (5 bases). There are 13 residues in the CDR3. The germline CDR1 and CDR2 sequences are SGHAT and FQNNGV. With 0 bases removed from V and 7 bases from J, the gap between germline ends came to 10 bases.

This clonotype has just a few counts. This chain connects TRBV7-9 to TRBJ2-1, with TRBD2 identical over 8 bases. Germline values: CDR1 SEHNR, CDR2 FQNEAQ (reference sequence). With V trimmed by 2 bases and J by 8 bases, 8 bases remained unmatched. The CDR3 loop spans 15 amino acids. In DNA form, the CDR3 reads TGTGCCAGCAGCTTATTGGGACTAGTTAACGATGAGCAGTTCTTC. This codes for CASSLLGLVNDEQFF. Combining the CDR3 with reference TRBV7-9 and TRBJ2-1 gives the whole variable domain DTGVSQNPRHKITKRGQNVTFRCDPISEHNRLYWYRQTLGQGPEFLTYFQNEAQLEKSRLLSDRFSAERPKGSFSTLEIQRTEQGDSAMYLCASSLLGLVNDEQFFGPGTRLTVL.

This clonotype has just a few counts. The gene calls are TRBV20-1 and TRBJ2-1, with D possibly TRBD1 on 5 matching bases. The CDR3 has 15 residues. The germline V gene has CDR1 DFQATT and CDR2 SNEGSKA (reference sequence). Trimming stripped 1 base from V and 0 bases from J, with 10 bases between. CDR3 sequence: CSARVWTSSYNEQFF. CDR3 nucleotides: TGCAGTGCTAGAGTTTGGACAAGCTCCTACAATGAGCAGTTCTTC.

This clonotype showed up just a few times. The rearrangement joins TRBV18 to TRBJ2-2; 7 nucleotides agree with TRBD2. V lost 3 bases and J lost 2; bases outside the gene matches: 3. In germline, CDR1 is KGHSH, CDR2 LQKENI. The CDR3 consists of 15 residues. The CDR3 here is CASSPTSENTGELFF. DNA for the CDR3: TGTGCCAGCTCACCTACTAGCGAAAACACCGGGGAGCTGTTTTTT.

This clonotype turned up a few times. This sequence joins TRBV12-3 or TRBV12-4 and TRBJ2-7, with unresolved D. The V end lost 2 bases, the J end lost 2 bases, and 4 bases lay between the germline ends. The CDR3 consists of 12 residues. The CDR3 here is CASSLHTYEQYF. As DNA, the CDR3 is TGTGCCAGCAGTTTACACACCTACGAGCAGTACTTC.

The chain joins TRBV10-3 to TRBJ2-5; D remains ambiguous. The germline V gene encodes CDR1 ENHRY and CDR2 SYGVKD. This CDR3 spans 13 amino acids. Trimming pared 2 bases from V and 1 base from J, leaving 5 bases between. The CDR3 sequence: CAISEGPQETQYF. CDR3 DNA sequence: TGTGCCATCAGTGAGGGGCCCCAAGAGACCCAGTACTTC.

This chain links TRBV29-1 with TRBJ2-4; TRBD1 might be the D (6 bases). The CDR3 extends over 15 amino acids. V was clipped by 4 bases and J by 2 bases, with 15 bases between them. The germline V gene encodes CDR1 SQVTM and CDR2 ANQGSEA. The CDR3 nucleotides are TGCAGCGTTGTGGGGCAGGGGTGGACCAAAAACATTCAGTACTTC. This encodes CSVVGQGWTKNIQYF.

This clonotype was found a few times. CDR3 in amino acids: CASSLNSAGGNTGELFF. The CDR3 DNA reads as TGTGCCAGCAGCTTAAATTCAGCGGGAGGGAACACCGGGGAGCTGTTTTTT. V and J are TRBV7-2 and TRBJ2-2, with TRBD2 matching 9 bases. V was clipped by 2 bases and J by 1 base; unmatched bases: 5. The CDR3 is made up of 17 amino acids. Germline V lookup: CDR1 SGHTA, CDR2 FQGNSA.